The clone carrying this T cell receptor (beta chain) was seen a few times. The antigen remains undetermined. CDR3 size: 16 residues. Unmatched junction bases numbered 6, after V lost 4 bases and J lost 2 bases. Germline loops: CDR1 SGHRS, CDR2 YFSETQ. This record belongs to a study of T-cell memory formation after mild COVID-19. Study outcomes and limitations: The authors did not confirm SARS-CoV-2 specificity of second-wave clones peaking day 37. There were some responding clones in pre-infection memory, which suggested that cross-reactive memory had joined. Clones contracting over day 15 to 85 were CD4/CD8 balanced, with later expanders leaning CD4+.

UMIs and sample barcodes were carried by the TCR alpha and TCR beta cDNA libraries that 5'RACE produced using constant-segment primers. A single record per CDR3 protein comes from TCRdb applying MiXCR to the 5' RACE reads. The sample has hundreds of thousands of distinct CDR3 sequences, more than 15% seen once. Sequencing used PBMCs or a T cell subset sorted from them (not recorded which). This clonotype originated in an adult woman who had mild COVID-19 (a few samples of this study predate the infection). Cell type and time point are not known. V is TRBV5-1 and J is TRBJ2-6; 7 nucleotides align to TRBD1. The CDR3 region is CASSAATGTGANVLTF. As DNA, the CDR3 is TGCGCCAGCAGCGCAGCGACAGGGACTGGGGCCAACGTCCTGACTTTC.